The present entry profiles one TCR beta chain with its context. Its antigen is unidentified. The sample belongs to a study of PD-1 blockade in classical Hodgkin lymphoma. Repertoires were generated with immunoSEQ multiplex PCR, while TCRdb's copy carries only in-frame clones and drops some. The sample yields almost 100,000 clones, roughly 90% seen once. Study results and limitations: The baseline diversity of complete responders showed similarity to that of newly diagnosed patients.

Brentuximab vedotin exposure varied, and every patient relapsed after autologous stem cell transplantation. Complete response, partial response or progressive disease constituted the best response categories observed. The receptor comes from a human donor with classical Hodgkin lymphoma. The sample consisted of peripheral blood mononuclear cells (PBMCs), taken at baseline.

The CDR3 region is CASSIGRRENYGYTF. CDR3 nucleotides: TGTGCCAGTAGTATTGGGCGACGGGAAAACTATGGCTACACCTTC. The chain has TRBV19 and TRBJ1-2; D ambiguous. CDR1 and CDR2 (germline): LNHDA, SQIVND (reference sequence). The CDR3 contains 15 residues. Trimming removed 3 bases at V and 2 bases at J, with 13 bases between.